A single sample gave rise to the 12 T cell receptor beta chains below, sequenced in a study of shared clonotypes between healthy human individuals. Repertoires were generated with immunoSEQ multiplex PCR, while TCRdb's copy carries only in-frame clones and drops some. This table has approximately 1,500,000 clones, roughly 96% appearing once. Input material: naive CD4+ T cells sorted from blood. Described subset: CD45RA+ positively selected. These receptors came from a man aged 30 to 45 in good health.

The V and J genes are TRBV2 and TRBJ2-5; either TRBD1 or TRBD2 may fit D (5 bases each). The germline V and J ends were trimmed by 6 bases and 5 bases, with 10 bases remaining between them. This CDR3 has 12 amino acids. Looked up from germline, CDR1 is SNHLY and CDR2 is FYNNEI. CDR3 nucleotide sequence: TGTGCCAGCAGCCTCTGGGGGGAGACCCAGTACTTC. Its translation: CASSLWGETQYF. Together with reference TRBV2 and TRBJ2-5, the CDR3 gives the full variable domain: EPEVTQTPSHQVTQMGQEVILRCVPISNHLYFYWYRQILGQKVEFLVSFYNNEISEKSEIFDDQFSVERPDGSNFTLKIRSTKLEDSAMYFCASSLWGETQYFGPGTRLLVL.

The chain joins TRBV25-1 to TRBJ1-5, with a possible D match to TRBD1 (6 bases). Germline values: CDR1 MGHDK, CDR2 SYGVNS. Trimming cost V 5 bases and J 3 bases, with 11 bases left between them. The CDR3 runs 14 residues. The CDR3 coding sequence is TGTGCCAGCAGTAATACAGGGTTCAATCAGCCCCAGCATTTT. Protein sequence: CASSNTGFNQPQHF.

In nucleotides, the CDR3 is TGCGCCAGCAGCCAAAGATGGGACACCCGCCTGGATGGCTACACCTTC. Its protein is CASSQRWDTRLDGYTF. V gene TRBV4-1 combines with J gene TRBJ1-2, with TRBD1 as a possible D gene (6 bases). V lost 2 bases and J lost 6, with 19 bases in between. CDR1 is MGHRA and CDR2 is YSYEKL in the germline V gene. The CDR3 runs 16 residues.

The DNA for the CDR3 is TGTGCCAGCAGCAAAACCCTATTAGCGGGAGTCCACGAGCAGTACTTC. It translates to CASSKTLLAGVHEQYF. The V call is TRBV21-1, the J call TRBJ2-7; the table names TRBD2, a call not compared with the DNA. TRBV21-1 is reported as a pseudogene. This CDR3 is 16 amino acids long.

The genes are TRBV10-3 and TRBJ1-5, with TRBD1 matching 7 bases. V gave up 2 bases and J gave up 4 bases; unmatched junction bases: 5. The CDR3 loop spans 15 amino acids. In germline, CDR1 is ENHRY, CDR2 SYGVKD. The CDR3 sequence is CAISEGQVDNQPQHF. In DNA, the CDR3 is TGTGCCATCAGTGAGGGACAGGTGGATAATCAGCCCCAGCATTTT.

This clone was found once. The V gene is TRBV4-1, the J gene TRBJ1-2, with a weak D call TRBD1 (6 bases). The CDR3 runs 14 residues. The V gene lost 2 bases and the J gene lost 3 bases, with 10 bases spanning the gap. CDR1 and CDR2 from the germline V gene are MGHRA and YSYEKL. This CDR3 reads CASSQLAGDYGYTF. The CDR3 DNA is TGCGCCAGCAGCCAATTAGCAGGGGACTATGGCTACACCTTC.

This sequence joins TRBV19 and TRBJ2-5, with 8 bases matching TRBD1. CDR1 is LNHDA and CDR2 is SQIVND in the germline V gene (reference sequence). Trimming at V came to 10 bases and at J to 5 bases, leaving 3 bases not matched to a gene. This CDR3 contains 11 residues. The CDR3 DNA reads TGTGCCACCACAGGGGGGGAGACCCAGTACTTC. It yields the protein CATTGGETQYF.

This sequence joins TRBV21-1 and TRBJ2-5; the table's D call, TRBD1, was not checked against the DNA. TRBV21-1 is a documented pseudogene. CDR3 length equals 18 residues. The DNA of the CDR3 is TGTGCCAGCAGCAAAGTCGGTAAACAGGGGTTGTTAGGAGAGACCCAGTACTTC. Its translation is CASSKVGKQGLLGETQYF.

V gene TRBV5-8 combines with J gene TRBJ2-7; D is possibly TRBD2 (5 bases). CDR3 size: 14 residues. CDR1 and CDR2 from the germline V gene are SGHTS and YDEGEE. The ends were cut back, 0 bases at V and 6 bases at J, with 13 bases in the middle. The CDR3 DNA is TGTGCCAGCAGCTTGGGGCTAGCAGGAATCGAGCAGTACTTC. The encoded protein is CASSLGLAGIEQYF.

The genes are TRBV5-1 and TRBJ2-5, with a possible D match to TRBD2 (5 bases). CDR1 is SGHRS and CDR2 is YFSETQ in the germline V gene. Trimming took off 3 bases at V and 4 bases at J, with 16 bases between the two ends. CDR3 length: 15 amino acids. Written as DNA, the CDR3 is TGCGCCAGCAGCTCCGGGATTTCGGGGAGAGAGACCCAGTACTTC. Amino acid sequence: CASSSGISGRETQYF.

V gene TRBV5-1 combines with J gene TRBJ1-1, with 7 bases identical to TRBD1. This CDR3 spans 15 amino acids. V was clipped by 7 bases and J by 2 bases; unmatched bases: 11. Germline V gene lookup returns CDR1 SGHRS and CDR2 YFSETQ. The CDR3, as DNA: TGCGCCAGCGGACGAAGGGACAGTAAAAACACTGAAGCTTTCTTT. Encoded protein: CASGRRDSKNTEAFF.

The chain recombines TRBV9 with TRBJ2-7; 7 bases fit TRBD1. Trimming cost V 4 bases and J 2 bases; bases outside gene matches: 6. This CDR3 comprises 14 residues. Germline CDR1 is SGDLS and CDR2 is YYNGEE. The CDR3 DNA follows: TGTGCCAGCAGCACCAGACAGGGCCCCTACGAGCAGTACTTC. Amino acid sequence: CASSTRQGPYEQYF. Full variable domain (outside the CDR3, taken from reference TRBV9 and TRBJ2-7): DSGVTQTPKHLITATGQRVTLRCSPRSGDLSVYWYQQSLDQGLQFLIQYYNGEERAKGNILERFSAQQFPDLHSELNLSSLELGDSALYFCASSTRQGPYEQYFGPGTRLTVT.